This entry is about one T cell receptor beta chain. No antigen is known for it. The CDR3 extends 3 residues past the end of the read, so its final part is completed from the germline J gene. A distance of 16 bases separates the germline ends of V and J, which lose 4 bases and 1 base respectively. Based on the germline V gene (reference sequence), the CDR1 and CDR2 sequences are DFQATT and SNEGSKA. Its CDR3 holds 15 amino acids, cysteine through phenylalanine. The 36 bases shown cover part of the CDR3, and their frame starts at base 1. The immunoSEQ assay used multiplex PCR to amplify TCR beta CDR3 regions from an average of around 1.2 ug of genomic DNA per sample. Primer bias was corrected in the assay by using a complete synthetic TCR repertoire to establish an amplification baseline. The amplicons were sequenced using the Illumina platform. The authors' analysis ran thus. Sequence errors were corrected by clustering with frequency ratios and a modified nearest-neighbor algorithm, and the sequences were then analyzed in the immunoSEQ Analyzer using IMGT gene definitions. At each rarefaction depth, TCR richness and evenness were averaged over 20 rarefaction repeats, and samples with fewer sequences than the depth were excluded. Wilcoxon rank sum tests with FDR correction were used to compare V, D and J gene relative abundances between the groups. Blinded duplicates gave an intraclass correlation of around 96% for TCR richness and an average of approximately 83% across over 55 gene segments. The immuneACCESS repertoire file appears here via TCRdb, limited to in-frame rearrangements. These files lack a portion of the clones; in checked studies, under half of the deficit traces to unresolved V genes, and the cause of the others is not known. That table supplies the V and J calls and clone size; D and trimming were determined from the DNA. The sample table gives about 21,000 clones. Jointly, the top ten make up around 5.5% of the sample.

This entry is derived from a study of T cells in women clearing cervical HPV infection (dated by TCRdb to 2017 to 2018). Study-wide context: Cases were about two dozen women with histologically confirmed HPV16-related CIN3 or worse, including 2 invasive cancers. Because only a few women had HLA typing data, the possibility that HLA type acted as a confounder could not be ruled out. Quality controls consisted of five blinded duplicates per group, for a total of about 60 samples made up of 50 participants and roughly ten replicates. The roughly 25 controls were women who cleared a single incident HPV16 infection within 12 months without developing precancer or cancer. Blood from cases was drawn at the visit where the lesion was first identified, while blood from controls was drawn once the infection was no longer detected. An exploratory proof-of-principle case-control study, nested within the Guanacaste HPV Natural History Study in Costa Rica, was conducted to compare TCR repertoires across cervical HPV16 outcomes. Cases and controls were matched on year of sample collection and on age within five years. Cases had a median age of approximately 35 years compared with roughly 37 for controls, and baseline characteristics showed no significant differences between the groups. Among cases, blood sampling occurred a median of about 160 days after lesion detection, with an interquartile range of about 85 to 200 days. In the parent cohort, some 10,000 women aged 18 or older were enrolled in Guanacaste, Costa Rica, during 1993 to 1994 and were followed for more than 6 years. What the study reported, not specific to this receptor: Significantly higher TCR repertoire richness was observed in CIN3+ cases than in controls across sequencing depths, whereas no difference in evenness was found. T-cell numbers per sample were unknown, so richness differences could reflect varying T-cell content rather than repertoire biology. Cases had lower TRBV6-7 relative abundance than controls (0.11% versus 0.16%; Bonferroni P = 0.0008). The cross-sectional design could not show whether the associations came before the infection or were a result of it, and neither effector/memory subsets nor HPV-specific T cells were isolated. By combining richness with V gene abundances, random forest classifiers separated cases from controls with an estimated AUC of roughly 0.84.

Every participant had a single incident cervical HPV16 infection, and women with prevalent HPV16 infections were excluded. Cervical HPV DNA was detected with MY09/MY11 PCR, and genotyping was done by dot-blot hybridization. Under 17 mL of heparinized blood was centrifuged, after which the buffy coat was aliquoted, frozen at -30 degrees C, and then stored at -80 degrees C. Genomic DNA was extracted from buffy coat specimens using QIAGEN kits. Here the chain combines TRBV20-1 and TRBJ1-2; the best D guess is TRBD1, with 6 bases matching. What was sequenced was blood buffy coat. This TCR came from a woman aged 18 to 69 with a cervical HPV16 infection that either progressed to CIN3+ or cleared (not recorded which). CDR3 sequence: CSAKAGGPFNYGYTF. The sequenced part of the CDR3 DNA is TGCAGTGCTAAGGCGGGGGGCCCATTTAACTATGGC.